One sample yielded the 14 T cell receptor beta chains listed below, sequenced in a study of type 1 regulatory T cells. From the reads, TCRdb called clonotypes with MiXCR, one entry per CDR3 protein. The sample consists of 80,000 to 100,000 distinct CDR3 sequences, 31% of them appearing once. Source material: CD4+ T cells, either the whole sample or a sorted fraction (not recorded which). These receptor sequences come from a human donor in good health.

This clonotype turned up a few times. The chain links TRBV7-9 to TRBJ2-5; tentatively, D is TRBD1 (6 bases). The germline V gene encodes CDR1 SEHNR and CDR2 FQNEAQ (reference sequence). The germline V and J ends were trimmed by 4 bases and 3 bases, with 18 bases remaining between them. The CDR3 is 16 residues long. CDR3 nucleotide sequence: TGTGCCAGCAGCTCCCGCGGCCCGGACAGCAAAGAGACCCAGTACTTC. It codes for CASSSRGPDSKETQYF.

The gene calls are TRBV20-1 and TRBJ2-7; 11 bases map to TRBD1. There are 15 residues in the CDR3. With 4 bases clipped from V and 7 bases from J, the junction kept 12 bases outside the gene matches. Germline V CDR1 and CDR2: DFQATT, SNEGSKA (reference sequence). CDR3 nucleotides: TGCAGTGCTAATCCCTCGGGGGGACAGGGGGGGGAGCAGTACTTC. This sequence encodes CSANPSGGQGGEQYF.

The sample holds one count of this clonotype. This chain uses TRBV6-6 with TRBJ2-3, with 9 bases identical to TRBD2. J was trimmed by 6 bases and V by 5 bases; bases with no gene match: 9. This CDR3 region has 15 residues. The germline gives CDR1 MNHNY, CDR2 SVGAGI (reference sequence). The CDR3 loop reads CASSRLAVEGDTQYF. As DNA, the CDR3 is TGTGCCAGCAGTCGACTAGCGGTAGAAGGGGATACGCAGTATTTT.

The rearrangement uses TRBV5-1 and TRBJ2-7; no firm D call. CDR3 length: 15 residues. CDR1 and CDR2 (germline): SGHRS, YFSETQ. Trimming took off 1 base at V and 0 bases at J, with 11 bases between the two ends. The CDR3 loop reads CASSLWAESSYEQYF. DNA for the CDR3: TGCGCCAGCAGCTTGTGGGCGGAGAGCTCCTACGAGCAGTACTTC.

This clonotype was recorded a few times. This sequence joins TRBV5-1 and TRBJ2-1; D ambiguous. The germline gives CDR1 SGHRS, CDR2 YFSETQ. The germline V and J ends were trimmed by 2 bases and 9 bases, with 15 bases remaining between them. The CDR3 length is 14 residues. The CDR3 nucleotides read TGCGCCAGCAGCTTAGGAGACGTCCGTAGTGAGCAGTTCTTC. It codes for CASSLGDVRSEQFF.

The chain employs TRBV7-2 and TRBJ2-3; D may be TRBD1 (5 bases). The CDR3 loop spans 13 amino acids. Trimming took off 5 bases at V and 2 bases at J, with 8 bases between the two ends. Germline V CDR1 and CDR2: SGHTA, FQGNSA. The CDR3 region is CASSEQDTDTQYF. The CDR3 DNA reads TGTGCCAGCAGCGAACAGGACACAGATACGCAGTATTTT. Drawing the rest from reference TRBV7-2 and TRBJ2-3, the complete variable domain is GAGVSQSPSNKVTEKGKDVELRCDPISGHTALYWYRQSLGQGLEFLIYFQGNSAPDKSGLPSDRFSAERTGGSVSTLTIQRTQQEDSAVYLCASSEQDTDTQYFGPGTRLTVL.

V is TRBV29-1 and J is TRBJ2-7, with 10 bases aligning to TRBD2. Trimming removed 4 bases from V and 3 bases from J; junction bases left unmatched: 3. The CDR3 totals 13 residues. Looked up from germline, CDR1 is SQVTM and CDR2 is ANQGSEA. The CDR3 DNA is TGCAGCGTTGTAGCGGGAGGTGTCTACGAGCAGTACTTC. It translates to CSVVAGGVYEQYF.

V is TRBV6-2 or TRBV6-3 and J is TRBJ2-3, with D perhaps TRBD1 (6 bases). V shed 5 bases and J shed 7 bases, with 13 bases lying between them. This CDR3 comprises 13 residues. Germline-derived CDR1 and CDR2 are MNHEY and SVGEGT. The DNA for the CDR3 is TGTGCCAGCAGTACAGAACAGGGACATACGCAGTATTTT. Translated, it gives CASSTEQGHTQYF.

The CDR3 loop is CASSSHQDSNGANVLTF. The CDR3 bases are TGTGCCAGCAGTTCCCATCAAGACAGTAACGGGGCCAACGTCCTGACTTTC. V gene TRBV6-6 combines with J gene TRBJ2-6; maybe TRBD1 (5 bases). Looked up from germline, CDR1 is MNHNY and CDR2 is SVGAGI (reference sequence). V lost 4 bases and J lost 4, with 17 bases in between. This CDR3 is 17 amino acids long.

The genes are TRBV6-2 or TRBV6-3 and TRBJ2-7; D unresolved. The CDR3 spans 16 residues. Per germline, CDR1 MNHEY and CDR2 SVGEGT. Trimming pared 4 bases from V and 7 bases from J, leaving 23 bases between. CDR3 loop: CASSSALVPPSREQYF. The CDR3 nucleotides are TGTGCCAGCAGTTCCGCCCTAGTCCCGCCGTCGAGGGAGCAGTACTTC.

The gene calls are TRBV4-3 and TRBJ1-1; no firm D call. The germline gives CDR1 LGHNA, CDR2 YSLEER. Trimming took off 0 bases at V and 4 bases at J, with 12 bases between the two ends. CDR3 length: 15 amino acids. The CDR3 protein is CASSQDRNRGTEAFF. The CDR3 nucleotides read TGCGCCAGCAGCCAAGATCGGAACAGAGGCACTGAAGCTTTCTTT.

The chain is built from TRBV30 and TRBJ1-1, with a possible D match to TRBD1 (5 bases). Germline loops: CDR1 GTSNPN, CDR2 SVGIG (reference sequence). The CDR3 loop spans 15 amino acids. Trimming left V 2 bases short and J 0 bases short, with 13 bases between. The CDR3 bases are TGTGCCTGGAGTTTTAGAGGGGCGGTGAACACTGAAGCTTTCTTT. Residues: CAWSFRGAVNTEAFF.

J is TRBJ2-7 and V is TRBV7-2; D uncertain. CDR3 length equals 14 residues. Trimming removed 1 base from V and 6 bases from J, with 13 bases in between. Germline V gene sequence: CDR1 SGHTA, CDR2 FQGNSA. CDR3 sequence (DNA): TGTGCCAGCAGCTTAGTTCACGGTTTGGGCGAGCAGTACTTC. It encodes CASSLVHGLGEQYF.

The CDR3 sequence: CASSGEWGTEAFF. The CDR3 nucleotides are TGCGCCAGCAGCGGGGAGTGGGGAACTGAAGCTTTCTTT. The chain uses TRBV5-1 and TRBJ1-1; D gene uncertain. Trimming shortened V by 4 bases and J by 5 bases, and 12 bases separated the two germline ends. CDR3 length: 13 amino acids. The V gene's germline CDR1 is SGHRS and CDR2 YFSETQ.